This T cell receptor beta chain was recorded in a study of cytomegalovirus exposure and HLA in healthy donors. General observations from the study: Reports showed the classifier diagnosing cytomegalovirus status with high specificity and sensitivity.

Germline-derived CDR1 and CDR2 are SEHNR and FQNEAQ (reference sequence). Trimming removed 1 base from V and 3 bases from J; junction bases left unmatched: 5. The length of the CDR3 is 15 residues. In its sample, this clone was seen once. Antigen: not known. Primers: 60 Vbeta forward and 13 Jbeta reverse. Sequencing used immunoSEQ multiplex PCR; TCRdb keeps in-frame clones, though not all of them. The sample includes 150,000 or so clones, 80% of them seen just once. The sample was PBMCs. The chain combines TRBV7-9 with TRBJ1-2; TRBD1 agrees at 7 bases. The TCR comes from a man aged 25-40 years in good health and CMV-seropositive. As DNA, the CDR3 is TGTGCCAGCAGCTTAGGAGGGGGCGTCTACTATGGCTACACCTTC. It yields the protein CASSLGGGVYYGYTF. The full variable domain, its missing parts supplied by reference TRBV7-9 and TRBJ1-2, is DTGVSQNPRHKITKRGQNVTFRCDPISEHNRLYWYRQTLGQGPEFLTYFQNEAQLEKSRLLSDRFSAERPKGSFSTLEIQRTEQGDSAMYLCASSLGGGVYYGYTFGSGTRLTVV.